The entry below describes one TCR beta chain. Germline V CDR1 and CDR2: SGHNT, YYREEE (reference sequence). The CDR3 contains 14 residues. V gave up 0 bases and J gave up 6 bases, with 12 bases separating them. This entry belongs to a study of blood T cell repertoires in COVID-19. Study background: COVID-19 samples from acute and convalescent phases originated in the United States, Italy and Spain. PBMCs, B-cell-depleted T cells, or T cells were the source of the cDNA or gDNA that made up the material.

The table came from immunoSEQ multiplex PCR; TCRdb's copy has only in-frame clones and leaves some out. The data contain more than 200,000 clones, around nine tenths of them singletons. The clonotype was recovered from a man between 18 and 35 years old with active or convalescent COVID-19. This sequence joins TRBV5-4 and TRBJ1-1, with D possibly being TRBD1 (6 bases). Material: peripheral blood. Here the CDR3 reads CASSLGQGLSEAFF. The CDR3, as DNA: TGTGCCAGCAGCTTGGGCCAGGGGCTCTCTGAAGCTTTCTTT.